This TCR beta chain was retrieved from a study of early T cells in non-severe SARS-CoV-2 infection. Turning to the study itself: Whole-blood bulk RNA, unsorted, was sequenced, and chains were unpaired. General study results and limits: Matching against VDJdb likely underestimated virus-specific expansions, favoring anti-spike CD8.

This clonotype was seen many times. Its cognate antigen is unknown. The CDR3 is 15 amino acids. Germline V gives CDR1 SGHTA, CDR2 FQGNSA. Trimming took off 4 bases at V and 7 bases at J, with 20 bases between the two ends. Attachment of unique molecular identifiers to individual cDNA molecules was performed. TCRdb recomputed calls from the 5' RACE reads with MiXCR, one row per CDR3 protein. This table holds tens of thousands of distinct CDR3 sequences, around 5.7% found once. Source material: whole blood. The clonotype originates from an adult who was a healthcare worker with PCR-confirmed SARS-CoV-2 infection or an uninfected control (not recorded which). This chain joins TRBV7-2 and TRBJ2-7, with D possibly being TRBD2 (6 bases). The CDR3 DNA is TGTGCCAGCAGCTCCAATTTACCGGGACTTGGGGAGCAGTACTTC. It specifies CASSSNLPGLGEQYF.